This TCR beta chain originates from a study of blood T cells in healthy people across ages. Study outcomes and limitations: Getting older went along with TCR beta diversity per million T cells dropping roughly linearly. Observed TCR beta diversity showed a strong correlation with the percentage of naive T cells as measured by flow cytometry.

A sample-barcoded 5' primer and a J-beta primer mix were used in a second PCR of about 6 to 11 cycles. Every molecule of cDNA carried a tag from a template-switch adaptor with 12 random nucleotides. TCRdb re-derived calls from the 5' RACE reads in MiXCR, one entry per CDR3 protein. The sample yields about 290,000 distinct CDR3 sequences, 27% seen once. Regarding this clonotype: The antigen is unknown.

Looked up from germline, CDR1 is SQVTM and CDR2 is ANQGSEA. J lost 9 bases, V lost 8 bases, and 9 bases had no gene match. The CDR3 loop spans 12 amino acids. The TCR originated in a woman aged 70-85 years in good health. Input material: blood. This chain joins TRBV29-1 and TRBJ2-4; TRBD1 matches at 8 bases. The CDR3 here is CSSRGPGIIQYF. In DNA, the CDR3 is TGCAGCTCCAGGGGGCCGGGGATCATTCAGTACTTC.